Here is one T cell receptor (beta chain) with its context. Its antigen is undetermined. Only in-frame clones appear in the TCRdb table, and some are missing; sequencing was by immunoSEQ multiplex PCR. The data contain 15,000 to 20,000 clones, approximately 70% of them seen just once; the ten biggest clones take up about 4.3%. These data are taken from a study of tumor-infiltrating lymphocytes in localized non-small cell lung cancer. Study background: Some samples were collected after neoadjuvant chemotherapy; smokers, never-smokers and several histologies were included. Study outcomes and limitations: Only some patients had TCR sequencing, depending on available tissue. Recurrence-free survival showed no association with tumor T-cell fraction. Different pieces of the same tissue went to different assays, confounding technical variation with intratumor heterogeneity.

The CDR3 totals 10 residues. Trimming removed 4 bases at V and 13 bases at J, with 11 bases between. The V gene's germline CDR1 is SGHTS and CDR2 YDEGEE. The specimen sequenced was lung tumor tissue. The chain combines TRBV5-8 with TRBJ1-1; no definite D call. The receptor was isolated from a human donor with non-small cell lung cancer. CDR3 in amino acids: CASSLVLLFF. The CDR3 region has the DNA TGTGCCAGCAGCCTAGTTCTCCTTTTCTTT.